These T cell receptor beta chains were read from a single sample in a study of lung T cells in sarcoidosis with Löfgren's syndrome. TCRdb independently ran MiXCR on the reads; one entry per CDR3 protein. The data hold some 65,000 distinct CDR3 sequences, with around 20% observed a single time. Material: CD4+ T cells from PBMCs. The receptor source for this set is a human donor with sarcoidosis (Löfgren's syndrome or another form), or a control subject (not recorded which). The CDR3 runs from the conserved cysteine through the conserved F or W.

TRBJ2-3 | TRBV20-1 | CSARVVSPGPDTQYF
TRBJ1-2 | TRBV6-1 | CASSLGGGGYTF
TRBJ2-5 | TRBV2 | CASRRDRVAQETQYF
TRBJ2-3 | TRBV28 | CAGSLRRGNTGTQYF
TRBJ1-2 | TRBV10-3 | CAIRDPNADGYTF
TRBJ2-1 | TRBV7-2 | CASSLGPSSYNEQFF
TRBJ1-1 | TRBV28 | CASSALGVGDTEAFF
TRBJ2-3 | TRBV28 | CASSSTGRVSTDTQYF
TRBJ1-1 | TRBV4-2 | CASSQDDGRGGGTEAFF
TRBJ1-1 | TRBV11-2 | CAGSLSLNTEAFF
TRBJ1-2 | TRBV11-2 | CASSRDGGRGYTF
TRBJ2-3 | TRBV12-5 | CASGPGTSGRSDTQYF
TRBJ1-1 | TRBV20-1 | CSASVGGYQSAFF
TRBJ2-3 | TRBV27 | CASSIFGQKSTDTQYF
TRBJ2-7 | TRBV29-1 | CSARRQGSSYEQYF
TRBJ1-4 | TRBV4-3 | CASSRTPLNEKLFF
TRBJ2-1 | TRBV7-9 | CASSSQRGEQFF
TRBJ2-1 | TRBV27 | CASSLTRDLGEQFF
TRBJ2-3 | TRBV7-9 | CASSRDNTDTQYF
TRBJ1-5 | TRBV3-1 | CASSQMGGSNQPQHF